This record looks at one T cell receptor beta chain sequence and its context. No antigen is known for it. Though nominally healthy at sampling, donors likely had unrecorded immune exposures. This entry is derived from a study of cytomegalovirus exposure and HLA in healthy donors. Study-wide results and limits: The study labeled 180 or so TCR beta chains cytomegalovirus-associated.

The CDR3 covers 14 residues. The V segment lost 6 bases and the J segment 5 bases; nucleotides outside the gene matches: 6. Per germline, CDR1 MDHEN and CDR2 SYDVKM. Vbeta (60) and Jbeta (13) primers were used in the PCR. Clones were sequenced by immunoSEQ multiplex PCR, and TCRdb holds only the in-frame ones, with some missing. Found here are some 170,000 clones, roughly 80% of them singletons; the top ten hold 4.9%. This TCR came from a young woman in good health and CMV-seropositive. What was sequenced was PBMCs. The V and J genes are TRBV28 and TRBJ2-5, with 10 bases matching TRBD2. The CDR3 reads CASRSSGGPETQYF. CDR3 coding DNA: TGTGCCAGCAGGTCTAGCGGGGGACCTGAGACCCAGTACTTC. The full variable domain, completed using reference TRBV28 and TRBJ2-5, is DVKVTQSSRYLVKRTGEKVFLECVQDMDHENMFWYRQDPGLGLRLIYFSYDVKMKEKGDIPEGYSVSREKKERFSLILESASTNQTSMYLCASRSSGGPETQYFGPGTRLLVL.